Many counts were recorded for the clone carrying this T cell receptor beta chain. The antigen is undetermined. Ahead of thyroid surgery, no patient had received treatment of any kind. Authors' data handling: CDR3 was compared across clinicopathological groups, and the resulting differences were used to build a distant-metastasis classifier for papillary thyroid cancer. TCRdb reanalyzed the PCR reads with MiXCR. These V and J calls derive from TCRdb rather than the authors' analysis. This table has about 35,000 clones, around 28% appearing once. V shed 5 bases, J shed 2 bases, and the junction held 6 bases outside the gene matches. The germline V gene has CDR1 SGHRS and CDR2 YFSETQ. The CDR3 loop spans 14 amino acids. The data stem from a study of metastatic and nonmetastatic thyroid tumors. Study-wide background: A comparison of repertoires was made across blood and tumor or nodule tissue from malignant and benign thyroid patients.

Whole-study findings and limits: The reported finding was significantly higher TCR beta diversity in malignant thyroid tumors relative to benign nodules, in blood and tumor.

The V gene is TRBV5-1, the J gene TRBJ1-2; 7 bases fit TRBD1. Sequenced sample: blood. The receptor was isolated from a female donor with papillary thyroid cancer or a benign thyroid nodule (not recorded which). Some clones in this sample may be carry-over from other donors' samples. This CDR3 reads CASRRQGGNYGYTF. The DNA of the CDR3 is TGCGCCAGCAGACGACAGGGTGGCAACTATGGCTACACCTTC.